Described below is a single TCR beta chain sequence and its context. The record originates from a study of blood T cell repertoires in COVID-19. For the study at large: From the United States, Italy and Spain came samples of acute and convalescent COVID-19. From T cells, B-cell-depleted T cells, or PBMCs came the material, which was cDNA or gDNA.

The germline V and J ends were trimmed by 5 bases and 3 bases, with 10 bases remaining between them. From germline, CDR1 is MNHEY and CDR2 SVGAGI. There are 13 residues in the CDR3. Per the authors' pipeline: Estimates of nucleated cell counts were drawn from the amplification of reference gene primers. Repertoires were generated with immunoSEQ multiplex PCR, while TCRdb's copy carries only in-frame clones and drops some. Clone size and V and J calls were adopted from that table, with D and trimming inferred from the DNA. There are 300,000 or so clones in the sample; more than 70% occur only once, and 5% to 7.5% lies in the top ten.

Specimen: peripheral blood. The clonotype originates from a man aged 18 to 30 who had recovered from COVID-19. V gene TRBV6-5 combines with J gene TRBJ1-2; no definite D call. The CDR3 region has the DNA TGTGCCAGCAGTCCCCCGGGGTACTATGGCTACACCTTC. Its protein product is CASSPPGYYGYTF.